This entry features one T cell receptor beta chain sequence. Its specificity is unknown. This record comes from a study of cytomegalovirus exposure and HLA in healthy donors. Germline V CDR1 and CDR2: KGHSH, LQKENI. Trimming cost V 2 bases and J 3 bases; bases outside gene matches: 4. The CDR3 length is 14 residues. It was with 60 Vbeta and 13 Jbeta primers that the PCR ran. In the study's own analysis: A later analysis counted 65 million to 80 million unique TCR beta chains, some 12 million shared. Clones were read by immunoSEQ multiplex PCR, and TCRdb kept only the in-frame ones, dropping some. V, J and clone size are those of that table, while D and trimming were read from the DNA. The sample consists of under 200,000 clones, 75% to 85% of them appearing once. General study findings and limits: In a later analysis, TCR association rates varied by HLA locus: DRB1 most, HLA-C fewest.

The origin of this receptor is a woman aged 50 to 65 in good health and CMV-seronegative. The genes are TRBV18 and TRBJ2-7; 7 nucleotides agree with TRBD2. Source material: PBMCs. The CDR3 sequence: CASSPGRVDYEQYF. In nucleotides, the CDR3 is TGTGCCAGCTCACCAGGGAGGGTTGACTACGAGCAGTACTTC.